This T cell receptor beta chain was retrieved from a study of T-cell memory formation after mild COVID-19 (dated by TCRdb to about 2021). With regard to the full study: TCR sequence clusters from the two donors were largely donor specific. In two donors, T-cell clones that expanded and contracted after mild COVID-19 were followed by sequencing TCRalpha and TCRbeta repertoires longitudinally. Two young, previously healthy adult volunteers made up the cohort, one male and one female.

Broader findings and caveats from the paper: Clones contracting from day 15 to 85 had balanced CD4/CD8 phenotypes, while a second wave expanding from day 15 to 37 was biased towards CD4+. Contracting CD4+ clones were found mainly in CM and EM memory subsets, while CD8+ clones were enriched in EMRA. Some responding clones were detected in pre-infection memory, which suggested that pre-existing cross-reactive memory T cells had joined the SARS-CoV-2 response. The study covered only a couple of mild cases, and larger cohorts including severe cases with pre-infection samples were considered necessary. The second-wave clones that peaked on day 37 were not confirmed to be SARS-CoV-2 specific.

This clonotype was recorded at least ten times. It lacks a known antigen. It has no much larger one-base neighbor in the sample; base qualities were not kept. Instrument used: Illumina NovaSeq 6000. cDNA libraries for TCRalpha and TCRbeta were prepared by 5'RACE using constant-segment primers, with sample barcodes and unique molecular identifiers added. RNA was extracted from every sample with Trizol reagent. Amplification of the libraries took two PCR steps, and the second step added a second sample barcode plus Illumina TruSeq adapters. Sequencing of the libraries was done on an Illumina NovaSeq, producing 2 x 150 bp paired-end reads. On the authors' methods: With migec v1.2.7, reads were demultiplexed and then collapsed into UMI-guided consensus sequences. Using mixcr v2.1.11, UMI consensuses were aligned to TRA and TRB V and J templates and then assembled into clonotypes. Expanded or contracted clonotypes were those called significant by both edgeR and NoisET, with noise models trained on biological replicates. For edgeR calls, a false discovery rate-adjusted p below 0.01 and a log2 fold-change threshold of 1 were applied. PCA with hierarchical clustering of max-normalized trajectories of the 1000 most abundant clonotypes was used as exploratory dynamics analysis. Separately sequenced CD4+ and CD8+ repertoires were used to assign a CD4 or CD8 phenotype to each responding clone. TCRdb's own reprocessing of the public reads used fastp at Q25 and MiXCR and kept productive beta chains. Merged by CDR3 protein, the rows form single entries marked with the most common genes and DNA. For this entry, the V and J calls and clone size follow TCRdb and not the study's own pipeline. Counted in this sample were a few hundred thousand distinct CDR3 sequences; around 28% of them appeared once. The ten top clones hold about 14% of the sample.

Ficoll-Paque density gradient centrifugation was the method used to isolate PBMCs. The receptor's source is an adult woman who had mild COVID-19 (a few samples of this study predate the infection). The sample titles of this study are shuffled in the database, so cell type and time point are left out; the donor was told from shared clones. The sequenced sample was PBMCs or a T cell subset sorted from them (not recorded which).

DNA sequence: TGTGCCAGCAGTCGCGACGACAGAGAGTCTGGTAACACCGGGGAGCTGTTTTTT. It codes for CASSRDDRESGNTGELFF. The chain is made from TRBV6-5 and TRBJ2-2; TRBD1 could be the D gene, as 5 bases match. Measured from the cysteine to the phenylalanine, the CDR3 is 18 residues long. Only CDR3 DNA is held: 54 bases, read in frame from base 1. V was cut back by 5 bases and J by 2 bases, leaving a gap of 21 bases between them. CDR1 MNHEY and CDR2 SVGAGI are derived from the germline V gene.